This TCR beta chain was found in a study of T-cell reconstitution after alpha-beta-depleted transplantation in children listed by TCRdb under 2016. Describing the broader study: Using TCR repertoire profiling, the study quantitatively followed how T-cell immune reconstitution unfolded in children after TCRalphabeta/CD19-depleted allogeneic hematopoietic cell transplantation. Beyond this particular receptor, the publication reports: In some patients, high TCRbeta diversity at day 60 was attributed to recipient T cells and intrathymic progenitors that had survived conditioning. The frequencies of hyperexpanded clones fell over the following months, and after one year, T-cell counts and TCRbeta diversity were mostly attributed to newly produced T cells. About two months after transplant, the apparently early recovery of alphabetaT-cell counts reportedly depended on just several hundred clones that had expanded rapidly and came from non-depleted graft cells.

The germline V gene (reference sequence) yields SEHNR for CDR1 and FQNEAQ for CDR2. The CDR3 runs 10 residues from the cysteine to the phenylalanine. Only the CDR3 portion is preserved as DNA: 30 bases, with reading frame beginning at the first base. In light of the paper, this sample's treatment or condition label describes: allogeneic hematopoietic cell transplantation with graft depleted of TCRalphabeta T cells and CD19 B cells. TCRalphabeta/CD19-depleted allogeneic hematopoietic cell grafts were given to the transplant recipients, all of whom were children. Preparation of the library involved PCR. Sequencing was carried out with an Illumina HiSeq 2500. TCR libraries were prepared with molecular barcoding, using unique molecular identifiers to normalize TCRbeta repertoire quantification. Using fastp at Q25 and MiXCR, TCRdb reprocessed the public reads and kept productive beta chains. Duplicate CDR3 protein sequences are folded into a single record with the most common DNA and genes. Here the sample has some 440,000 distinct CDR3 sequences; under 20% occur a single time. The ten largest clones represent just under 30% of the sample.

There are many counts of this clonotype. It has no known antigen specificity. Germline is not matched at one junction end, which may reflect a read error. The chain joins TRBV7-9 to TRBJ2-7; 7 central nucleotides agree with TRBD1. The sequenced sample was PBMCs, mostly from graft donor cells, obtained 360 days after TCRalphabeta/CD19-depleted stem cell transplant. This receptor was identified in a boy younger than two who had a stem cell transplant for Wiskott-Aldrich syndrome, so the T cells may come from the graft donor. The nucleotide sequence reads as follows: TGTGCCAGCAGCCCGAAGGGGGCGGACTTC. This translates into CASSPKGADF.